This T cell receptor beta chain is from a study of patients and donors after allogeneic stem cell transplantation. V lost 0 bases and J 6 bases, leaving 15 bases between the germline ends. CDR3 length: 14 amino acids. Germline V gives CDR1 SQVTM, CDR2 ANQGSEA. TCRdb analysed the RT-PCR reads with MiXCR anew, one entry per CDR3 protein. The sample includes about 960,000 distinct CDR3 sequences, under 20% of them seen just once. The TCR comes from a human donor who was either an allogeneic HSCT recipient or a stem cell or donor lymphocyte infusion donor (not recorded which). It is not recorded whose cells these are; they may come from a transplant donor. The sequenced material came from blood, either unsorted or a sorted T cell fraction (not recorded which). This sequence joins TRBV29-1 and TRBJ2-7; possible D gene TRBD2, 6 bases. CDR3 sequence reads: CSVEEGGQGGEQYF. Here the CDR3 DNA reads TGCAGCGTTGAAGAGGGCGGGCAGGGAGGCGAGCAGTACTTC.